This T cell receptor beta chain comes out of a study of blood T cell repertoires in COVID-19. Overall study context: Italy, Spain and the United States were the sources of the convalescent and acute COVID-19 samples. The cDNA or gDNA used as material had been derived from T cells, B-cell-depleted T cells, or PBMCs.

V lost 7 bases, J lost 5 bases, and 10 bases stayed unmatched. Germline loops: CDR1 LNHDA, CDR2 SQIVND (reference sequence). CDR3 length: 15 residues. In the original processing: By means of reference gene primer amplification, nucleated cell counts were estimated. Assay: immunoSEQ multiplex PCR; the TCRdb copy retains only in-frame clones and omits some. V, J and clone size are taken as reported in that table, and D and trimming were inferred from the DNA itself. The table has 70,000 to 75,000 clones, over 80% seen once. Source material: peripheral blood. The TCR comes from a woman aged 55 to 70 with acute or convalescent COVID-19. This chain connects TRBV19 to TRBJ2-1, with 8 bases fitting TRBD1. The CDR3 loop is CASTRGQGGNNEQFF. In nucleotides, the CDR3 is TGTGCCAGTACCCGCGGACAGGGTGGCAACAATGAGCAGTTCTTC.